The present entry profiles one T cell receptor (beta chain) with its context. Its target is unknown. This sample is part of a study of PD-1 blockade in classical Hodgkin lymphoma. Study background: Patients in the cohort were put on intravenous nivolumab, 3 mg/kg every 2 weeks. Study-wide points: Relapsed/refractory patients reportedly had the lowest baseline TCR diversity, below newly diagnosed patients, who were below healthy donors. Nothing has yet pinned down what causes the repertoire differences, possibly disease activity or prior therapy. Those achieving complete response showed baseline diversity like newly diagnosed patients.

The germline gives CDR1 SGHTA, CDR2 FQGNSA. The CDR3 spans 14 residues. The V end was cut by 2 bases, the J end by 4 bases, with 10 bases between. There was relapse after autologous stem cell transplantation in every patient, and there was variation in brentuximab vedotin exposure. Repertoires were generated with immunoSEQ multiplex PCR, while TCRdb's copy carries only in-frame clones and drops some. The sample consists of some 40,000 clones, around 63% of them appearing once. The receptor was isolated from a human donor with classical Hodgkin lymphoma. The chain employs TRBV7-2 and TRBJ2-3; D not certain. The sample was peripheral blood mononuclear cells (PBMCs), taken before the second cycle of nivolumab. CDR3 sequence reads: CASSLFRLSDTQYF. CDR3 bases: TGTGCCAGCAGCTTATTCCGGCTCTCAGATACGCAGTATTTT.